The T cell receptor beta chain under discussion was sequenced for a study of cytomegalovirus exposure and HLA in healthy donors (dated by TCRdb to the late 2010s). A note on the overall study: According to an earlier analysis of several hundred of the donors, 150 million to 200 million T cells yielded roughly 110 million unique TCR beta sequences and about 280 Gb of sequence data. Rather than using new phenotypic data, the later analysis identified candidate immune exposures from TCR beta sequences and from how often those sequences occurred across donors. Of the roughly 400 genotyped donors, approximately 83% fell in the genetic ancestry cluster associated with self-reported Caucasian donors. In a later analysis, previously published TCR beta repertoires from fewer than 750 donors were re-analyzed and high-resolution HLA genotyping was added so that TCR occurrence patterns could be studied. The study combined high-throughput TCR immunosequencing, statistical association of individual TCRs with disease status, and machine learning to predict cytomegalovirus infection status. Every repertoire in the discovery cohort had been generated on one and the same sequencing platform. To decide whether each TCR beta V gene segment behaved as functional or pseudogenic, an earlier analysis of over 500 of the donors relied on high-throughput TCR beta sequencing. Among under 450 genotyped donors of the cohort, an average of around 240,000 unique TCR beta nucleotide sequences were sequenced per donor, roughly 18% of them non-productive. The study profiled the T cell repertoires of more than 500 subjects by immunosequencing and related them to cytomegalovirus serostatus. In a later genetic analysis, genome-wide SNP genotypes for about three fifths of the 666 donors were used, and that subset was treated as a discovery cohort. Donor age, sex, ethnicity and CMV serostatus were collected together with the repertoire data. The study aimed to test whether signatures of past pathogen exposure could be identified by cataloging public T cell receptors. Besides the first cohort of more than 650 subjects, a separate validation cohort made up of some 110 different subjects was used. Typing coverage varied by locus: about 620-630 donors for A, B, C, DRB1 and DQB1; roughly 560 for DQA1; more than 600 for DPA1; 450 to 480 for DPB1. An early release that covered fewer than 750 HLA-typed donors contained 300 to 350 gigabases of sequencing data and 85 million to 100 million unique TCR sequences. Five DR-DQ haplotypes were handled as single units for association and clustering, since linkage in the cohort was strong. Both class I and class II loci were covered by HLA typing, at four-digit resolution. The paper as a whole reports these results and caveats: A cluster of highly shared sequence variants was judged likely to be a technical artifact of the sequencing pipeline. The earlier analysis of almost 600 of the donors excluded 15 to 20 rarely observed V segments, including chromosome 9 orphons, because counts were too low. Only TCR beta chains were sequenced in this cohort, and the absence of alpha or paired-chain data limited detectable features. The study listed around 160 TCR beta chains as associated with cytomegalovirus. A later analysis reported that several top co-occurrence clusters appeared linked to parvovirus B19, influenza, CMV and Epstein-Barr virus. The classifier was reported to diagnose cytomegalovirus status with high specificity and sensitivity in both the original and validation cohorts. When HLA alleles, especially DR and DQ, strongly co-occurred, attributing TCR associations to individual alleles was difficult. The 87-base-pair reads could not distinguish some IMGT-functional V segments, including TRBV6-2 and TRBV6-3, so those segments were excluded. V-gene and J-gene trimming of TCR beta chains was associated with a missense DCLRE1C variant in a later genetic analysis, and the association was replicated in an independent cohort. Compared with the 666-donor mean, donors in an Asian-associated ancestry cluster had fewer N-insertions in productive TCRs, according to a later genetic analysis. In a later analysis, 16,951 TCR beta sequences were associated with specific HLA alleles at a false discovery rate of 0.05. Because some donors lacked HLA typing at each locus, the association tests relied only on the typed subset. In a later analysis, HLA-associated TCR beta chains were found to be more clonally expanded and to have lower generation probabilities than equally common non-associated chains. In vitro tests confirmed that a few of the cytomegalovirus-associated TCR beta chains recognize cytomegalovirus antigens. The presence/absence analyses assumed that sequencing depth was roughly uniform across donors, and that assumption may not be true. Most TCR sequences were seen in very few donors, while some public TCRs were found in many individuals. The only immune exposure information available for the cohort was CMV serostatus. An earlier analysis of some 590 of the donors showed that most TCR beta V segments appeared in productive rearrangements either about 90% or about 30% of the time, which broadly matched IMGT annotations. In a later analysis, the rate of TCR association differed among HLA loci, with DRB1 alleles having the most associated TCRs and HLA-C alleles having the fewest. Linkage disequilibrium might explain the correlated functional status among segregating V segments, but an unknown experimental factor could not be ruled out. A further reported finding was that TCR beta sequences accurately predicted the HLA-A and HLA-B alleles for most subjects in the first cohort. It was suggested by the authors that the approach could potentially be generalized to other disease states and immunological phenotypes. According to a later analysis, most CMV-associated TCR beta chains appeared to be HLA-restricted, and the HLA associations seemed to be driven largely by CMV exposure.

The germline V gene specifies SNHLY as CDR1 and FYNNEI as CDR2. Including cysteine and phenylalanine, the CDR3 has 13 amino acids. The only DNA kept is the CDR3, 39 bases in frame from the first base. V ends up 6 bases short and J 7 bases short, with an unmatched junction base count of 6. The cohort was made up of 650 to 700 healthy bone marrow donors. At the time of sampling, every cohort member was nominally healthy, though immune exposures that went unrecorded were likely present. The donor was CMV seronegative and was included in the group of about 350 seronegative cohort members. A peripheral blood sample was collected from each donor, and TCR beta sequencing was performed on peripheral blood mononuclear cells. The Qiagen DNeasy Blood Extraction Kit was used to extract genomic DNA from the blood cell samples. The library was made by the immunoSEQ multiplex PCR assay. The multiplex PCR relied on a mix of 60 forward primers for TCR Vbeta segments and 13 reverse primers for TCR Jbeta segments. The CDR3 region of rearranged TCR beta genes was amplified from genomic DNA by a multiplex PCR assay. Amplified TCR beta libraries were sequenced as 87-base-pair reads on the Illumina HiSeq System. The published analysis was carried out like this. In a later analysis, tens of millions of unique TCR beta chains were counted across the roughly 700 repertoires, and approximately 9.9 million of these chains were shared by at least two donors. To remove PCR and sequencing errors, raw reads were error-corrected and collapsed into unique sequences using a nearest-neighbor algorithm that merged closely related sequences. To assign V, D and J gene segments, CDR3 sequences were aligned to IMGT reference sequences. For a sequence to be retained, a match of at least six nucleotides was required to both a V gene segment and a J gene segment. A rearrangement counted as productive if the CDR3 had no stop codons and remained in frame with V and J, and every other rearrangement counted as non-productive. Following IMGT convention, CDR3 was defined as the stretch from the second conserved V-encoded cysteine to the conserved J-encoded phenylalanine. The earlier analysis of 587 of the donors excluded sequences that lacked an unambiguous match to a single V gene segment. In an earlier analysis of some 590 of the donors, a V segment was called functional when productive rearrangements were above 56.7%, and segregating when the standard deviation between donors exceeded 5%. A statistical classification framework was built to diagnose cytomegalovirus status from the catalog of TCR beta chain sequences. A later analysis assigned V and J genes by comparing TCR nucleotide sequences with IMGT/GENE-DB human TR gene sequences. Using the TCRdist pipeline, a later analysis assigned CDR3 sequences along with most-parsimonious VDJ recombination scenarios. In a later analysis, every TCR beta chain was defined by the combination of its CDR3 amino acid sequence and its V-gene family, and reads without a unique V-gene family were dropped. In a later analysis, nearly 600 highly shared, low-generation-probability nucleotide sequences were removed to address suspected cross-contamination and a sequencing artifact. For each public chain, a later analysis derived a clonal expansion index from normalized ranks of inferred template counts within each repertoire. A later analysis computed generation probabilities with a VDJ recombination model fitted to out-of-frame rearrangements, and checked the results against IGoR. In a later analysis, TCR-TCR, TCR-HLA and TCR-CMV co-occurrence was scored with hypergeometric tests, and a repertoire-size bias correction was applied to TCR pairs. False discovery rates were estimated in a later analysis by permuting HLA or CMV assignments 20 times. In a later analysis, co-occurring TCRs were grouped using DBSCAN, and TCRdist sequence similarity was added for clustering within HLA-allele-positive subsets. Repertoires with fewer than 30,000 or more than 120,000 public chains, plus five repertoires with anomalous nucleotide sharing, were excluded from co-occurrence clustering. TCRdb limited this immuneACCESS table to in-frame rearrangements with V and J called. A share of clones is missing; checked studies link under half to unresolved V genes, and the rest is unexplained. D and trimming come from the DNA, and the V and J calls and clone size come from that table. The sample data list some 120,000 clones, and around four fifths of these were observed just once. The ten largest account for 5.3% of the sample.

In the case of this clone: The antigen this receptor binds is unknown. Base qualities are missing; no much larger clone stands one base away.

The sample was PBMCs. This TCR was recovered from a man aged 30 to 45 in good health and CMV-seronegative. The V and J segments used are TRBV2 and TRBJ2-7, and 10 junction bases match TRBD1. CDR3 reads: CASRARTGGEQYF. The DNA sequence is given as TGTGCCAGCAGGGCCCGGACAGGGGGAGAGCAGTACTTC.